Presented here are 7 T cell receptor beta chains from one specimen sequenced in a study of OX40 agonist ivuxolimab in advanced cancers. The protocol was immunoSEQ multiplex PCR, while the TCRdb copy is restricted to in-frame clones and leaves out a portion. The sample records about 46,000 clones, 70% to 90% being singletons. The input for sequencing was CD4+ or CD8+ T cells sorted from blood, taken in a trial of the OX40 agonist ivuxolimab. The receptors originated from an adult with an advanced solid tumor such as melanoma, head and neck, liver or kidney cancer.

V and J are TRBV7-9 and TRBJ2-7, with 9 positions matching TRBD2. V shed 1 base, J shed 4 bases, and the junction held 17 bases outside the gene matches. The CDR3 has 19 residues. Germline V CDR1 and CDR2: SEHNR, FQNEAQ (reference sequence). The DNA for the CDR3 is TGTGCCAGCAGCTTAGTAAGGGTCGGGATCGGACTAGCGAGATACGAGCAGTACTTC. It specifies CASSLVRVGIGLARYEQYF.

The V and J genes are TRBV28 and TRBJ2-7; TRBD2 aligns across 11 bases. Germline lookup yields CDR1 MDHEN and CDR2 SYDVKM. The CDR3 spans 13 residues. Trimming took 8 bases from V and 1 from J; bases not matched to a gene: 1. CDR3 loop: CASGLAGSYEQYF. The CDR3 nucleotides are TGTGCCAGCGGACTAGCGGGTTCCTACGAGCAGTACTTC.

CDR3 nucleotide sequence: TGCGCCAGCAGCCAAGACGAGGGCGGGAGGCCATACGACAATGAGCAGTTCTTC. It translates to CASSQDEGGRPYDNEQFF. The gene calls are TRBV4-3 and TRBJ2-1, with 8 bases matching TRBD2. From germline, CDR1 is LGHNA and CDR2 YSLEER. V dropped 0 bases and J dropped 5; count of bases not matched to a gene: 12. The CDR3 length is 18 residues.

CDR3 sequence (DNA): TGTGCCAGCAGTGAGAGGGTTGGGGCAGGGGGAATCTACGAGCAGTACTTC. The encoded protein is CASSERVGAGGIYEQYF. This chain links TRBV28 with TRBJ2-7, with TRBD1 identical over 7 bases. The CDR3 runs to 17 residues. Germline values: CDR1 MDHEN, CDR2 SYDVKM. V shed 5 bases and J 3 bases; nucleotides not matched to a gene: 16.

This clone was counted between two and nine times. The rearrangement uses TRBV9 and TRBJ1-1, with D perhaps matching TRBD1 (6 bases). This CDR3 is 14 amino acids long. V lost 3 bases and J 2 bases, leaving 11 bases between the germline ends. Germline lookup yields CDR1 SGDLS and CDR2 YYNGEE. The CDR3 region is CASSAGTTNTEAFF. CDR3 DNA sequence: TGTGCCAGCAGCGCCGGGACAACTAACACTGAAGCTTTCTTT.

CDR3 sequence reads: CASSTATDRYQETQYF. CDR3 DNA sequence: TGTGCCAGCAGCACCGCGACAGATCGGTACCAAGAGACCCAGTACTTC. The chain has TRBV9 and TRBJ2-5, with D perhaps matching TRBD1 (5 bases). The CDR3 has 16 residues. CDR1 and CDR2 (germline): SGDLS, YYNGEE. Trimming stripped 4 bases from V and 0 bases from J, with 16 bases between.

V usage is TRBV30 and J usage is TRBJ2-4; D gene ambiguous. V lost 8 bases, J lost 7 bases, and 18 bases lay in between. The CDR3 is made up of 13 amino acids. The germline V gene encodes CDR1 GTSNPN and CDR2 SVGIG (reference sequence). This CDR3 reads CAGSFELANIQYF. In DNA form, the CDR3 reads TGTGCCGGCTCTTTTGAATTGGCGAACATTCAGTACTTC.